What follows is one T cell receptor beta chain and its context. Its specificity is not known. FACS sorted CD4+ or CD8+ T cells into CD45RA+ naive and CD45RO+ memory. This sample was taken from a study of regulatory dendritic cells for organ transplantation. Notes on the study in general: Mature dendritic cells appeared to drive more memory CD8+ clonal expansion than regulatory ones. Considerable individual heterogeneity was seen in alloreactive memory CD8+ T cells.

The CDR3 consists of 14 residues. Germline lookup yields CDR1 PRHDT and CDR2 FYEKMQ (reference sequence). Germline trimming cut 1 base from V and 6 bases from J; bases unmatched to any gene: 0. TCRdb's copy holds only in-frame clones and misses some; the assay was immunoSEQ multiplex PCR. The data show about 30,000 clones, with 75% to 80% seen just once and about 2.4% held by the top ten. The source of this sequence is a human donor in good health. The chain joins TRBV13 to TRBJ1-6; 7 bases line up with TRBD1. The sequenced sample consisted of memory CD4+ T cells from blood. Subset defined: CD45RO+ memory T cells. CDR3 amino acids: CASSLDRGNSPLHF. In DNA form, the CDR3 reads TGTGCCAGCAGCTTAGACAGGGGTAATTCACCCCTCCACTTT.